This T cell receptor beta chain was sequenced for a study of CD8 T cells in Susac syndrome. The germline V gene has CDR1 SQVTM and CDR2 ANQGSEA. CDR3 length: 13 residues. Trimming removed 4 bases from V and 0 bases from J, with 8 bases in between. Reverse transcription of about 0.5 to 1 ug RNA was carried out with random hexamers. Across 54 Vbeta and 13 Jbeta, TCR beta CDR3 was amplified with immunoSEQ multiplex PCR. Via MiXCR, TCRdb re-called the immunoSEQ multiplex PCR reads, giving one row per CDR3 protein. The table shows roughly 120,000 distinct CDR3 sequences, with about 94% occurring only once. The authors carried out high-throughput sequencing of TCR beta. They applied it to CD8+ and CD4+ T cells obtained from blood.

The chain recombines TRBV29-1 with TRBJ2-3; no firm D call. The material sequenced was CD4+ T cells from PBMCs. The sequence came from a human donor with multiple sclerosis. This CDR3 is CSVGHRSTDTQYF. The CDR3 DNA reads TGCAGCGTTGGACACCGTAGCACAGATACGCAGTATTTT.